The 10 T cell receptor beta chains below were found in one sample sequenced in a study of early T cells in non-severe SARS-CoV-2 infection. TCRdb re-called the 5' RACE reads through MiXCR, storing one row per CDR3 protein. The sample shows some 98,000 distinct CDR3 sequences, roughly 15% of them seen only once. The specimen was whole blood. These receptors were obtained from an adult who was a healthcare worker with PCR-confirmed SARS-CoV-2 infection or an uninfected control (not recorded which).

The rearrangement links TRBV19 to TRBJ2-7, with TRBD2 matching over 7 bases. Germline assignment: CDR1 LNHDA and CDR2 SQIVND (reference sequence). V dropped 6 bases and J dropped 5; count of bases not matched to a gene: 13. This CDR3 is built from 15 residues. In DNA, the CDR3 is TGTGCCAGTAGCATCACGGGCGGGAGTGTCAACGAGCAGTACTTC. It encodes CASSITGGSVNEQYF.

This clonotype came up many times. The V gene is TRBV19, the J gene TRBJ2-7; possible D gene TRBD2, 5 bases. This CDR3 is built from 12 residues. Germline V gene sequence: CDR1 LNHDA, CDR2 SQIVND (reference sequence). V was pared by 5 bases and J by 5 bases, with 10 bases between. CDR3 sequence (DNA): TGTGCCAGTAGTCCCGGACTCGACGAGCAGTACTTC. Its translation: CASSPGLDEQYF.

Here the CDR3 reads CASSPRGYMNTEAFF. The CDR3 bases are TGTGCCAGCAGTCCCCGGGGGTACATGAACACTGAAGCTTTCTTT. The chain links TRBV28 to TRBJ1-1, with D possibly matching TRBD1 (5 bases). The V gene lost 5 bases and the J gene lost 0 bases, with 13 bases spanning the gap. The CDR3 length is 15 residues. Germline CDR1 reads MDHEN; CDR2 reads SYDVKM.

This clonotype was seen a few times. The J gene is TRBJ1-6, the V gene TRBV7-2; D is perhaps TRBD1 (6 bases). Trimming pared 5 bases from V and 11 bases from J, leaving 13 bases between. The germline V gene encodes CDR1 SGHTA and CDR2 FQGNSA. This CDR3 is 13 amino acids long. This chain's CDR3 is CASSQGFVAPLHF. Here the CDR3 DNA reads TGTGCCAGCAGCCAGGGGTTTGTAGCACCCCTCCACTTT.

This chain connects TRBV7-2 to TRBJ1-2; no firm D call. The CDR3 runs to 14 residues. The V gene lost 3 bases and the J gene lost 4 bases, with 12 bases spanning the gap. Germline V gene sequence: CDR1 SGHTA, CDR2 FQGNSA. This CDR3 is CASSLTTTSYGYTF. DNA for the CDR3: TGTGCCAGCAGCTTGACAACCACTAGCTATGGCTACACCTTC.

This chain uses TRBV29-1 with TRBJ2-6, with D uncertain. The CDR3 consists of 14 residues. Germline V gives CDR1 SQVTM, CDR2 ANQGSEA. V was clipped by 2 bases and J by 1 base, with 6 bases between them. The CDR3 nucleotides are TGCAGCGTTGAACGGAGTTCTGGGGCCAACGTCCTGACTTTC. Its protein product is CSVERSSGANVLTF.

This clonotype has ten or more counts. The CDR3 here is CASSPDSSSNYGYTF. CDR3 sequence (DNA): TGTGCCAGCAGCCCGGACAGTTCCTCTAACTATGGCTACACCTTC. The rearrangement uses TRBV9 and TRBJ1-2; D perhaps matches TRBD1 (6 bases). Trimming shortened V by 4 bases and J by 0 bases, and 13 bases separated the two germline ends. The CDR3 contains 15 residues. Germline CDR1 and CDR2: SGDLS and YYNGEE.

This clonotype was counted a few times. The rearrangement links TRBV15 to TRBJ2-3; a possible D gene is TRBD2 (6 bases). Per germline, CDR1 LNHNV and CDR2 YYDKDF (reference sequence). Trimming cost V 4 bases and J 2 bases, with 16 bases left between them. The CDR3 runs to 16 residues. The CDR3 loop is CATSTNQAGYTDTQYF. In DNA form, the CDR3 reads TGTGCCACCAGCACTAATCAGGCGGGATACACAGATACGCAGTATTTT. The full variable domain, its missing parts supplied by reference TRBV15 and TRBJ2-3, is DAMVIQNPRYQVTQFGKPVTLSCSQTLNHNVMYWYQQKSSQAPKLLFHYYDKDFNNEADTPDNFQSRRPNTSFCFLDIRSPGLGDTAMYLCATSTNQAGYTDTQYFGPGTRLTVL.

The chain recombines TRBV11-2 with TRBJ2-5, with 7 bases fitting TRBD1. The junction had 7 bases not matched to a gene; V was cut back by 5 bases and J by 4 bases. The CDR3 is 14 residues long. The V gene's germline CDR1 is SGHAT and CDR2 FQNNGV. The CDR3 DNA sequence: TGTGCCAGCAGCCTAAGGACAGGACTAGAGACCCAGTACTTC. This sequence encodes CASSLRTGLETQYF. Looking up the rest from reference TRBV11-2 and TRBJ2-5 gives the full variable domain: EAGVAQSPRYKIIEKRQSVAFWCNPISGHATLYWYQQILGQGPKLLIQFQNNGVVDDSQLPKDRFSAERLKGVDSTLKIQPAKLEDSAVYLCASSLRTGLETQYFGPGTRLLVL.

This clonotype has only a few counts. This chain connects TRBV7-9 to TRBJ1-3; D gene uncertain. Looked up from germline, CDR1 is SEHNR and CDR2 is FQNEAQ (reference sequence). CDR3 length: 14 residues. V was trimmed by 8 bases and J by 4 bases, leaving 15 bases between them. CDR3 sequence (DNA): TGTGCCAGCCACAATCGGGAGGTGGGAAACACCATATATTTT. It is translated as CASHNREVGNTIYF.